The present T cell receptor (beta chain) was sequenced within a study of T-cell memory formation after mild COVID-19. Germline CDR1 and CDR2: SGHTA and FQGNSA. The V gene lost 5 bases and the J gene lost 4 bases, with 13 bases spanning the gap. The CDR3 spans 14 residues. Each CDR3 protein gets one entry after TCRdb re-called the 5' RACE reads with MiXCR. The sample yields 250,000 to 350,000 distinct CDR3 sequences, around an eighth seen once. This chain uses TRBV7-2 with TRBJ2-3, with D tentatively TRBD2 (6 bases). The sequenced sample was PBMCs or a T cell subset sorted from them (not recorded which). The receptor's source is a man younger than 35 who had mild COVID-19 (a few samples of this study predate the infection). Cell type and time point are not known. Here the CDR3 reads CASSLRLDADTQYF. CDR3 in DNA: TGTGCCAGCAGCCTGCGACTAGACGCAGATACGCAGTATTTT.